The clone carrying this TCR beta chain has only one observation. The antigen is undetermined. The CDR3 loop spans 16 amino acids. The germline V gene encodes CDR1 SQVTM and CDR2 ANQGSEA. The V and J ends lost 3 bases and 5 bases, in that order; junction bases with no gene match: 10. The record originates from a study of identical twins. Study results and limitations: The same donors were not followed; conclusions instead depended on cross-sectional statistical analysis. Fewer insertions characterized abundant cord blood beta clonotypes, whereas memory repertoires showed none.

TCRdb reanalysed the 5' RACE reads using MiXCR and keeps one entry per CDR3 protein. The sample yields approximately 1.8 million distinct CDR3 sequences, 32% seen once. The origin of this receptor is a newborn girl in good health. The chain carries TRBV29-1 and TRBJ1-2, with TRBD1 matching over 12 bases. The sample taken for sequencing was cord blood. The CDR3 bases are TGCAGCGTTGAGCGGGGGACAGGGGGCATCGCATATGGCTACACCTTC. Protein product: CSVERGTGGIAYGYTF. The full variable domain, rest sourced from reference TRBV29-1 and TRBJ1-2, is SAVISQKPSRDICQRGTSLTIQCQVDSQVTMMFWYRQQPGQSLTLIATANQGSEATYESGFVIDKFPISRPNLTFSTLTVSNMSPEDSSIYLCSVERGTGGIAYGYTFGSGTRLTVV.